The following is a TCR beta chain sequence with its context. The antigen is not known. This record comes from a study of T cells in Graves' hyperthyroidism and ophthalmopathy. Researchers amplified the TCR beta CDR3 regions from RNA transcripts. The HTBI set primed first-round TCR CDR3 RT-PCR. TCRdb re-called the multiplex PCR reads with MiXCR, one entry per CDR3 protein. Among more than 300,000 distinct CDR3 sequences listed, over 10% were seen once. Researchers barred patients who had uncontrolled infection, other autoimmune disease, pregnancy or lactation. Diagnosing involved the use of clinical symptoms, serum thyroxine and TRAb, thyroid ultrasound and orbital computed tomography. Study outcomes and limitations: Ophthalmopathy was distinguished from stable hyperthyroidism by 13 V-J signatures.

Germline lookup yields CDR1 SQVTM and CDR2 ANQGSEA. V was cut by 0 bases and J by 5 bases, with 14 bases left in between. The CDR3 runs 15 residues. The sequence was collected from a woman between 18 and 29 years old with Graves' hyperthyroidism. The chain uses TRBV29-1 and TRBJ2-4; D remains unclear. The sequenced sample was blood. The CDR3 sequence: CSVEDLIRGENIQYF. The CDR3 nucleotides read TGCAGCGTTGAAGATCTTATACGTGGAGAAAACATTCAGTACTTC.